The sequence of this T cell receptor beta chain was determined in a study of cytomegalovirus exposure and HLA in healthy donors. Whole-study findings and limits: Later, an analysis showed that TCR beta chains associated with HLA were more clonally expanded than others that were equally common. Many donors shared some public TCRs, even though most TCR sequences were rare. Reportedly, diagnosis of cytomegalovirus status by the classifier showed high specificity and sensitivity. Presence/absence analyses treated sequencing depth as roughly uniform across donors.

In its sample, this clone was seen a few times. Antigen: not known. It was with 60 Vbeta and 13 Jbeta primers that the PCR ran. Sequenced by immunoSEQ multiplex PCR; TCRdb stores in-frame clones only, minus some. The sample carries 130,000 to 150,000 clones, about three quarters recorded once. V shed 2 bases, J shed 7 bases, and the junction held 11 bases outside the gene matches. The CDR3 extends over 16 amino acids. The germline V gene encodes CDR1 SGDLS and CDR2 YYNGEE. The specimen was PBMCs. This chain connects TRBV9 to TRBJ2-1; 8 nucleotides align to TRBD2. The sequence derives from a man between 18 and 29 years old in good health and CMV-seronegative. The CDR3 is CASSVGGAGARNEQFF. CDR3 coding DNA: TGTGCCAGCAGCGTCGGGGGGGCGGGAGCTAGGAATGAGCAGTTCTTC. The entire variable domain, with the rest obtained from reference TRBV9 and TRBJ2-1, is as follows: DSGVTQTPKHLITATGQRVTLRCSPRSGDLSVYWYQQSLDQGLQFLIQYYNGEERAKGNILERFSAQQFPDLHSELNLSSLELGDSALYFCASSVGGAGARNEQFFGPGTRLTVL.